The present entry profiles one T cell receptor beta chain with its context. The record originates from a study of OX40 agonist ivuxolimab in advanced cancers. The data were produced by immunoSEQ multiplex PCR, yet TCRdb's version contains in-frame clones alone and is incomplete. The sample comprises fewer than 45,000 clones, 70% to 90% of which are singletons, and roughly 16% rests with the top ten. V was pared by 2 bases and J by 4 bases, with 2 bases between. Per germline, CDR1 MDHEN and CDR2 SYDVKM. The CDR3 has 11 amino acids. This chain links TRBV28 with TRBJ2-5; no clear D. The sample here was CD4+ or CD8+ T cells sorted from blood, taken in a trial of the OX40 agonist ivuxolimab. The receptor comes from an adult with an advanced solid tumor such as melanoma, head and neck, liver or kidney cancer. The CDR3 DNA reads TGTGCCAGCAGTTTAGGAGAGACCCAGTACTTC. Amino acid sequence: CASSLGETQYF.